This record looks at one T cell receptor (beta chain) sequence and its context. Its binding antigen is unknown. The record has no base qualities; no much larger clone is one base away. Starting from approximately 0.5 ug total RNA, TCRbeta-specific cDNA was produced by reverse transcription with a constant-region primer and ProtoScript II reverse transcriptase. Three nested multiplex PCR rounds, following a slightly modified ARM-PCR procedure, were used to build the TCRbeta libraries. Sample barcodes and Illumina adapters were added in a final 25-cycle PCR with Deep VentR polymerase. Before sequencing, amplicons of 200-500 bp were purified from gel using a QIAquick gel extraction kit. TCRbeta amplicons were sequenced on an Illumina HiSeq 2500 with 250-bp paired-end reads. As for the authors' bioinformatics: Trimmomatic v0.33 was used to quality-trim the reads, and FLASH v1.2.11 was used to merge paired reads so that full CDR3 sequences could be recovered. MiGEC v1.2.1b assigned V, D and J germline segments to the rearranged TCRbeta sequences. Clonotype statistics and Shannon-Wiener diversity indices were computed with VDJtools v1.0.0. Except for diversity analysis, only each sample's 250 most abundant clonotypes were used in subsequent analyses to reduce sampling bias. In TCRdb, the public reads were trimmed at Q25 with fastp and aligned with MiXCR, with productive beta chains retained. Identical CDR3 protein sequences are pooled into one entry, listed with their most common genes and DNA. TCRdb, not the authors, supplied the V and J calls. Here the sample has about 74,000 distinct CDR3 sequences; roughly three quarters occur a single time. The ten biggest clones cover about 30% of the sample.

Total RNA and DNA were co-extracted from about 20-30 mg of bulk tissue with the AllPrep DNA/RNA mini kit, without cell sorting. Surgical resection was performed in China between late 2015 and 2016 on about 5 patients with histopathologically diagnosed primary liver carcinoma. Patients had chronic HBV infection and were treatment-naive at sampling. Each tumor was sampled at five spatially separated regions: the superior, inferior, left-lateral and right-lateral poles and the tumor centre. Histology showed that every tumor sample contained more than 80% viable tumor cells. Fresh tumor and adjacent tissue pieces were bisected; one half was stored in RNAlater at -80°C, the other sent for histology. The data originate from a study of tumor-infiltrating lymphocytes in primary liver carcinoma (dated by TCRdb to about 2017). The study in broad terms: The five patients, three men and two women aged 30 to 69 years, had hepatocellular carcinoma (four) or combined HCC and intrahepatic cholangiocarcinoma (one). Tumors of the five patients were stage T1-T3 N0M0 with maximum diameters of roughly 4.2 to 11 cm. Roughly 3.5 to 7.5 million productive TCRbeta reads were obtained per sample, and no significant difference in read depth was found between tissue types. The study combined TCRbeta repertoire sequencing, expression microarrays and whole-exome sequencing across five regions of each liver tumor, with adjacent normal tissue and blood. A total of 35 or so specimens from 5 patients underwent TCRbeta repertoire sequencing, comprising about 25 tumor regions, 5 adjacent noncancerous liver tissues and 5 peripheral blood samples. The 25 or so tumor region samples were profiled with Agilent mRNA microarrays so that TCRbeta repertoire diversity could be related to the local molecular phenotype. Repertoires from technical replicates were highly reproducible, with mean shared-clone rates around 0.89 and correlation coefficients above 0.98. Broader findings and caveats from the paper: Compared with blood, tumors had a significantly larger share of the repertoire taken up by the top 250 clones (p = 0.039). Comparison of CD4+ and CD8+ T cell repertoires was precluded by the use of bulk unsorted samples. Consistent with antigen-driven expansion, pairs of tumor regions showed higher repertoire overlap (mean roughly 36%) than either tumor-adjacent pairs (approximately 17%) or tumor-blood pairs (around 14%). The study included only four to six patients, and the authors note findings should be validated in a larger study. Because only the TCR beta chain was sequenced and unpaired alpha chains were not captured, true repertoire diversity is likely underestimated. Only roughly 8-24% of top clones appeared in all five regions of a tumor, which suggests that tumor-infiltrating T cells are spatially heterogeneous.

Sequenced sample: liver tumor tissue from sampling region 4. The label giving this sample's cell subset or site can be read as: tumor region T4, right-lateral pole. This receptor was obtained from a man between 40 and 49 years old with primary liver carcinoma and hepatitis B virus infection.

The nucleotide sequence is TGTGCCAGCAGGCCGACGTCTTGTCAGCCCCAGCATTTT. The resulting protein is CASRPTSCQPQHF. The chain is encoded by TRBV6-6 joined to TRBJ1-5; no D segment can be confidently identified. V is clipped by 6 bases and J by 6 bases, and the sequence between their germline boundaries is 12 bases long. According to the germline V gene (reference sequence), CDR1 reads MNHNY and CDR2 reads SVGAGI. The CDR3 holds 13 amino acids from the cysteine to the phenylalanine. Only the CDR3 DNA stays, 39 bases, in frame from base 1.